This T cell receptor (beta chain) came from a study of blood T cell repertoires in COVID-19. Overall study: Sample material is recorded as cDNA or gDNA derived from T cells, B-cell-depleted T cells, or PBMCs.

Profiling relied on immunoSEQ multiplex PCR, and the TCRdb table lists in-frame clones only, not all of them. The table has roughly 190,000 clones, around 80% seen once. This sequence was found in a woman between 45 and 65 years old with acute or convalescent COVID-19. Specimen: peripheral blood.

Here the CDR3 DNA reads TGTGCCAGCAGCCAGACACTAGCGGGGGTTTACGAGCAGTACTTC. This encodes CASSQTLAGVYEQYF. The chain couples TRBV3-1 (or the pseudogene TRBV3-2) to TRBJ2-7; 11 positions agree with TRBD2. Germline trimming cut 3 bases from V and 4 bases from J; bases unmatched to any gene: 5. The CDR3 is made up of 15 amino acids. Germline CDR1 is LGHDT and CDR2 is YNNKEL (reference sequence).